The present entry profiles one TCR beta chain with its context. Deletions cut 0 bases from V and 0 bases from J, with 18 bases between. CDR1 is SGHNT and CDR2 is YYREEE in the germline V gene (reference sequence). The CDR3 totals 18 residues. The sample belongs to a study of shared clonotypes between healthy human individuals. TCRdb's table, derived via immunoSEQ multiplex PCR, lists solely in-frame clones and lacks some. This sample yields about 1 million clones, of which about 77% are seen a single time; approximately 1.5% belongs to the top ten. Sequenced input: memory CD4+ T cells sorted from blood. Subset in this sample: CD45RA-negative fraction. The chain joins TRBV5-4 to TRBJ1-1; D not resolved. The TCR originated in a man between 18 and 35 years old in good health. The CDR3: CASSLAGSPTLMNTEAFF. The DNA for the CDR3 is TGTGCCAGCAGCTTGGCTGGCTCCCCGACGCTCATGAACACTGAAGCTTTCTTT. Supplemented by reference TRBV5-4 and TRBJ1-1, the full variable domain reads ETGVTQSPTHLIKTRGQQVTLRCSSQSGHNTVSWYQQALGQGPQFIFQYYREEENGRGNFPPRFSGLQFPNYSSELNVNALELDDSALYLCASSLAGSPTLMNTEAFFGQGTRLTVV.